Below are 25 T cell receptor beta chains sequenced from a single sample in a study of molecular identifiers for immune sequencing clone quantification. TCRdb passed the PCR reads through MiXCR, listing each CDR3 protein once. Among over 50,000 distinct CDR3 sequences listed, 36% were seen once. Sequencing used naive CD8+ T cells from blood, with Jurkat cell RNA spiked in. Subset specified: FACS-sorted CD8+CD4-CCR7+CD45RA+ naive T cells. These receptors all come from a human donor in good health. Some libraries in this study had Jurkat cell RNA spiked in.

Notes on this clonotype: This may stem from a read error, because a much larger clone lies one nucleotide away. V is TRBV4-2 and J is TRBJ1-5; a weak D match, TRBD1 (6 bases). CDR3 size: 16 residues. CDR1 is LGHNA and CDR2 is YNFKEQ in the germline V gene. In nucleotides, the CDR3 is TGTGCCAGCGGCCAAGAAGTCGGACAGAGCAATCAGCCCCAGCATTTT. Translating gives CASGQEVGQSNQPQHF.

The CDR3: CASNQNNSPLHF. Here the CDR3 DNA reads TGTGCCAGCAACCAAAATAATTCACCCCTCCACTTT. The genes are TRBV9 and TRBJ1-6; unclear D gene. Trimming took 6 bases from V and 5 from J, leaving 6 bases between them. The CDR3 sequence is 12 residues long. Germline V CDR1 and CDR2: SGDLS, YYNGEE.

As to this clonotype: The junction departs from germline at one end; a sequencing error may be responsible. This chain connects TRBV27 to TRBJ2-3; the D is unclear. CDR1 and CDR2 (germline): MNHEY, SMNVEV (reference sequence). The CDR3 has 15 residues. The CDR3 loop is CASCFLSSSTDTQYF. CDR3 coding DNA: TGTGCCAGCTGTTTCCTGTCTAGTAGCACAGATACGCAGTATTTT.

In its sample, this clonotype was seen a few times. The genes are TRBV28 and TRBJ1-5; D perhaps matches TRBD1 (5 bases). The germline V and J ends were trimmed by 0 bases and 7 bases, with 16 bases remaining between them. Germline V gives CDR1 MDHEN, CDR2 SYDVKM. The CDR3 extends over 16 amino acids. CDR3 coding DNA: TGTGCCAGCAGTTTATGGGGGCGAGCTGGTGAACAGCCCCAGCATTTT. It specifies CASSLWGRAGEQPQHF.

Comments on this clonotype: It may be a read error: a sequence one base away is much more abundant. Lacking the conserved final phenylalanine or tryptophan, this CDR3 likely reflects a read error. This chain links TRBV4-1 with TRBJ2-5; D remains unclear. There are 13 residues in the CDR3. The germline V gene has CDR1 MGHRA and CDR2 YSYEKL. The ends were cut back, 1 base at V and 2 bases at J, with 5 bases in the middle. CDR3 in DNA: TGCGCCAGCAGCCAAGGCCAGCAAGAGACCCAGTACTCC. This codes for CASSQGQQETQYS.

Note on this clonotype: A read error may be the cause here, since a much bigger clone is one base away. The chain couples TRBV5-6 to TRBJ1-5, with a possible D match to TRBD1 (6 bases). Germline CDR1 and CDR2: SGHDT and YYEEEE. Trimming took 0 bases from V and 6 from J, leaving 13 bases between them. The CDR3 loop spans 15 amino acids. DNA for the CDR3: TGTGCCAGCAGCTTGGGGTGTGGGGGCACTCAGCCCCAGCATTTT. This gives the protein CASSLGCGGTQPQHF.

The chain carries TRBV3-1 and TRBJ2-1, with D possibly being TRBD1 (7 bases). This CDR3 contains 18 residues. Germline CDR1 is LGHDT and CDR2 is YNNKEL (reference sequence). Trimming took off 0 bases at V and 0 bases at J, with 15 bases between the two ends. CDR3 DNA sequence: TGTGCCAGCAGCCAAGAAGAGAGGAGGGGGCCCTCCTACAATGAGCAGTTCTTC. This gives the protein CASSQEERRGPSYNEQFF.

This clonotype has at least ten counts. V is TRBV6-5 and J is TRBJ1-2; D call uncertain. Trimming pared 4 bases from V and 3 bases from J, leaving 12 bases between. The length of the CDR3 is 14 residues. Looked up from germline, CDR1 is MNHEY and CDR2 is SVGAGI. This CDR3 reads CASSSGGQDYGYTF. The CDR3 DNA is TGTGCCAGCAGTTCTGGTGGGCAGGACTATGGCTACACCTTC.

This clonotype was counted between two and nine times. This CDR3 is CASSLYLDRADGTQYF. In DNA, the CDR3 is TGTGCCAGCAGCCTCTACCTGGACAGGGCCGACGGTACGCAGTATTTT. The chain joins TRBV4-2 to TRBJ2-3, with 8 bases matching TRBD1. The germline gives CDR1 LGHNA, CDR2 YNFKEQ. Trimming cost V 4 bases and J 8 bases; bases outside gene matches: 14. The CDR3 is 16 residues long.

The DNA for the CDR3 is TGCGCCAGCAGCCAAGATCTTTTACCCGAGGTCGGGACAGATGCAGATACGCAGTATTTT. It yields the protein CASSQDLLPEVGTDADTQYF. The rearrangement uses TRBV4-3 and TRBJ2-3; TRBD1 matches 7 bases. The germline V gene encodes CDR1 LGHNA and CDR2 YSLEER. The CDR3 consists of 20 residues. The ends lost 0 bases at V and 4 bases at J; junction bases unmatched: 19.

This chain uses TRBV2 with TRBJ2-7, with TRBD2 identical over 11 bases. CDR3 length: 14 amino acids. V lost 4 bases, J lost 3 bases, and 2 bases stayed unmatched. Germline values: CDR1 SNHLY, CDR2 FYNNEI. The CDR3 nucleotides are TGTGCCAGCAGTGCGACTAGCGGGAACTACGAGCAGTACTTC. Its protein product is CASSATSGNYEQYF.

Notes on this clonotype: One base away lies a much larger clone, so this may be a sequencing read error. CDR3 amino acids: CAGSVTSGSSYNEQFF. The CDR3 DNA reads TGTGCCGGCAGCGTGACTAGCGGGAGCTCCTACAATGAGCAGTTCTTC. The V gene is TRBV7-2, the J gene TRBJ2-1; 12 bases are a match to TRBD2. Germline loops: CDR1 SGHTA, CDR2 FQGNSA. The CDR3 has 16 residues.

This clonotype appeared a few times. The rearrangement joins TRBV7-9 to TRBJ2-3, with TRBD1 identical over 9 bases. Germline V gene lookup returns CDR1 SEHNR and CDR2 FQNEAQ (reference sequence). J was trimmed by 1 base and V by 5 bases; bases with no gene match: 4. The CDR3 loop spans 15 amino acids. The CDR3, as DNA: TGTGCCAGCAGCGACCGGGACAGGGGCACAGATACGCAGTATTTT. It yields the protein CASSDRDRGTDTQYF.

The gene calls are TRBV11-2 and TRBJ2-7; D is possibly TRBD2 (6 bases). V was shortened by 4 bases and J by 5 bases, with 15 bases between the two germline ends. Germline V gene lookup returns CDR1 SGHAT and CDR2 FQNNGV. The CDR3 loop spans 14 amino acids. The CDR3 DNA reads as TGTGCCAGCAGCTCCTATAGGACTAAGCACGAGCAGTACTTC. The encoded protein is CASSSYRTKHEQYF.

This clonotype was seen only once. A much more abundant neighbour one base away suggests this may be a read error. CDR3 protein: CASTQSGSPTDTQYF. The DNA of the CDR3 is TGTGCCAGCACCCAAAGCGGGAGTCCCACAGATACGCAGTATTTT. The V and J genes are TRBV7-6 and TRBJ2-3; 8 positions match TRBD2. This CDR3 has 15 residues. CDR1 is SGHVS and CDR2 is FNYEAQ in the germline V gene. The ends lost 7 bases at V and 2 bases at J; junction bases unmatched: 8.

About this clonotype itself: A much larger clone lies one base from this, so it may be a read error. V usage is TRBV27 and J usage is TRBJ2-3, with D maybe TRBD2 (7 bases). Germline V gene lookup returns CDR1 MNHEY and CDR2 SMNVEV (reference sequence). The CDR3 contains 12 residues. CDR3 in DNA: TGTGCCAGCAGCCGGGGGGCAGATACGCAGAATTTT. Encoded protein: CASSRGADTQNF.

The table lists this clonotype with a count of one. This clone may be a read error of a much larger clone one base away. The chain employs TRBV5-6 and TRBJ2-7; TRBD2 matches 8 bases. The CDR3 has 14 residues. V lost 0 bases, J lost 6 bases, and 5 bases stayed unmatched. Looked up from germline, CDR1 is SGHDT and CDR2 is YYEEEE. CDR3 sequence reads: CASSLGTSGCEQYF. The CDR3 DNA follows: TGTGCCAGCAGCTTGGGTACTAGCGGCTGCGAGCAGTACTTC.

This clonotype was recorded a few times. The gene calls are TRBV6-6 and TRBJ1-1; D unclear. V was shortened by 7 bases and J by 0 bases, with 9 bases between the two germline ends. There are 13 residues in the CDR3. Germline CDR1 is MNHNY and CDR2 is SVGAGI (reference sequence). CDR3 nucleotide sequence: TGTGCCAGCACCAGAAGTCTGAACACTGAAGCTTTCTTT. This encodes CASTRSLNTEAFF.

In the case of this clonotype: A read error is possible here, since a much larger clone lies one base away. The CDR3 ends on some other residue instead of the conserved phenylalanine or tryptophan, so this is likely a read error. The V and J genes are TRBV7-2 and TRBJ2-3; D gene ambiguous. Between the trimmed V and J ends, which lost 4 bases and 4 bases, there was a span of 6 bases. The CDR3 covers 12 residues. Germline lookup yields CDR1 SGHTA and CDR2 FQGNSA. The CDR3, as DNA: TGTGCCAGCAGCTGGGGTGCAGATACGCAGTATTCT. This sequence encodes CASSWGADTQYS.

This clonotype was counted many times. The chain joins TRBV7-2 to TRBJ1-5; D is uncertain. The V end lost 1 base, the J end lost 6 bases, and 10 bases lay between the germline ends. The CDR3 is 14 residues long. CDR1 and CDR2 (germline): SGHTA, FQGNSA. The CDR3 sequence: CASSLDDTTQPQHF. CDR3 nucleotide sequence: TGTGCCAGCAGCTTAGACGACACCACTCAGCCCCAGCATTTT.

This clonotype was counted at least ten times. The chain has TRBV5-4 and TRBJ2-3, with D perhaps matching TRBD2 (6 bases). CDR1 is SGHNT and CDR2 is YYREEE in the germline V gene (reference sequence). Trimming left V 2 bases short and J 2 bases short, with 12 bases between. The CDR3 spans 15 residues. CDR3 loop: CASSLEGGYTDTQYF. DNA of the CDR3: TGTGCCAGCAGCTTAGAGGGAGGTTACACAGATACGCAGTATTTT.

The V gene is TRBV6-1, the J gene TRBJ1-6; D perhaps matches TRBD1 (5 bases). CDR1 and CDR2 from the germline V gene are MNHNS and SASEGT. Between the trimmed V and J ends, which lost 2 bases and 9 bases, there was a span of 20 bases. The CDR3 consists of 17 residues. The CDR3 region is CASSEIARQGGSSPLHF. CDR3 nucleotide sequence: TGTGCCAGCAGTGAAATTGCTAGGCAGGGAGGTAGTTCACCCCTCCACTTT.

The table lists this clonotype with a few counts. The rearrangement uses TRBV2 and TRBJ2-5; maybe TRBD1 (6 bases). Germline V lookup: CDR1 SNHLY, CDR2 FYNNEI. Trimming cost V 6 bases and J 3 bases, with 20 bases left between them. The CDR3 length is 16 residues. The CDR3: CASSEPRRDKKETQYF. The CDR3 DNA follows: TGTGCCAGCAGCGAACCCCGCCGGGACAAAAAAGAGACCCAGTACTTC.

Comments on this clonotype: The final CDR3 position lacks the conserved phenylalanine or tryptophan, pointing to a likely read error. The rearrangement joins TRBV6-5 to TRBJ2-7; D not resolved. Trimming left V 7 bases short and J 7 bases short, with 11 bases between. The germline V gene has CDR1 MNHEY and CDR2 SVGAGI. The CDR3 is 11 amino acids. CDR3 region: CASNHLGEQYL. In DNA form, the CDR3 reads TGTGCCAGCAACCACTTGGGGGAGCAGTACTTA.

This clonotype was counted only a few times. J is TRBJ2-7 and V is TRBV19, with 7 bases matching TRBD2. V trimming: 5 bases; J trimming: 4 bases; junction bases outside the gene matches: 8. Germline V gives CDR1 LNHDA, CDR2 SQIVND (reference sequence). This CDR3 spans 14 amino acids. In DNA, the CDR3 is TGTGCCAGTAGTTTCGGCGGGAGTGTGTACGAGCAGTACTTC. Its translation is CASSFGGSVYEQYF.